A single T cell receptor beta chain is shown here with its context. The sample holds one count of this clone. Its antigen remains unidentified. No base quality values were provided; no much bigger clone lies one nucleotide off. From a lookup of the germline V gene, CDR1 and CDR2 are SQVTM and ANQGSEA. The junction shows trimming of 1 base on V and 5 bases on J, plus 15 bases between the germline ends. Spanning cysteine to phenylalanine, the CDR3 consists of 15 amino acids. Of the read, only the CDR3 DNA is kept; its 45 bases are in frame from base 1. Receptor amplification or capture employed the immunoSEQ multiplex PCR assay. A mixture of 60 forward primers for TCR Vbeta segments and 13 reverse primers for TCR Jbeta segments was used in the multiplex PCR. The CDR3 region of rearranged TCR beta genes was amplified from genomic DNA by a multiplex PCR assay. On the Illumina HiSeq System, the amplified TCR beta libraries were sequenced as 87-base-pair reads. Processing in the source paper ran as follows. In a later analysis, tens of millions of unique TCR beta chains were counted across the roughly 610 repertoires, and roughly 9.9 million of these chains were shared by at least two donors. A nearest-neighbor algorithm error-corrected the raw reads and collapsed the reads into unique sequences, merging closely related sequences to remove PCR and sequencing errors. V, D and J gene segments were assigned by aligning CDR3 sequences to IMGT reference sequences. Each retained sequence needed at least a six-nucleotide match to both a V gene segment and a J gene segment. Rearrangements were classified as productive when the CDR3 lacked stop codons and remained in frame with V and J, and all other rearrangements were classified as non-productive. CDR3 was defined according to IMGT convention as the region running from the second conserved V-encoded cysteine to the conserved J-encoded phenylalanine. The earlier analysis of about 500 of the donors excluded sequences that lacked an unambiguous match to a single V gene segment. In an earlier analysis of around 590 of the donors, a V segment was called functional when productive rearrangements were above 56.7%, and segregating when the standard deviation between donors exceeded 5%. A statistical classification framework was developed to diagnose cytomegalovirus status using the catalog of TCR beta chain sequences. A later analysis assigned V and J genes by comparing TCR nucleotide sequences with IMGT/GENE-DB human TR gene sequences. In a later analysis, CDR3 sequences and most-parsimonious VDJ recombination scenarios were assigned using the TCRdist pipeline. A later analysis defined each TCR beta chain by its CDR3 amino acid sequence plus V-gene family, and excluded reads lacking a unique V-gene family. In a later analysis, some 600 highly shared, low-generation-probability nucleotide sequences were removed to address suspected cross-contamination and a sequencing artifact. In a later analysis, a clonal expansion index was calculated for each public chain from normalized within-repertoire ranks of inferred template counts. Generation probabilities in a later analysis came from a VDJ recombination model fitted to out-of-frame rearrangements, and those results were checked against IGoR. Hypergeometric tests were used in a later analysis to score TCR-TCR, TCR-HLA and TCR-CMV co-occurrence, with a repertoire-size bias correction applied to the TCR pairs. A later analysis estimated false discovery rates by permuting HLA or CMV assignments 20 times. In a later analysis, co-occurring TCRs were grouped with DBSCAN, and TCRdist sequence similarity was added when clustering was performed within HLA-allele-positive subsets. Repertoires with fewer than 30,000 or more than 120,000 public chains were left out of co-occurrence clustering, as were about five repertoires with anomalous nucleotide sharing. Entries here come from immuneACCESS through TCRdb and include only in-frame sequences with V and J called. Some clones fail to appear in such tables; in the studies checked, an unresolved V gene covers under half of the shortfall, and the cause of the remainder is unknown. V, J and clone size derive from that table, while D and trimming were established from the DNA sequence. This sample is represented by around 150,000 clones; around 63% of them were singletons. Over 1.5% of the sample comes from the top ten.

The cohort consisted of 670 or so healthy bone marrow donors. At the time of sampling, all cohort members were nominally healthy, though unrecorded immune exposures were likely present. CMV serostatus was recorded as positive for about 300 and negative for 352 of the 666 cohort members, whereas no CMV serostatus was recorded for the donor in question. Each donor provided a peripheral blood sample, and peripheral blood mononuclear cells were used for TCR beta sequencing. Genomic DNA extraction from the blood cell samples was performed with the Qiagen DNeasy Blood Extraction Kit. This entry belongs to a study of cytomegalovirus exposure and HLA in healthy donors (dated by TCRdb to between 2016 and 2019). Concerning the study at large: According to an earlier analysis of around 600 of the donors, about 179 million T cells yielded roughly 100 million unique TCR beta sequences and about 300 Gb of sequence data. High-throughput TCR immunosequencing, statistical association of individual TCRs with disease status, and machine learning were combined to predict cytomegalovirus infection status. The study aimed to test whether signatures of past pathogen exposure could be identified by cataloging public T cell receptors. Of the approximately 400 genotyped donors, roughly 85% fell in the genetic ancestry cluster associated with self-reported Caucasian donors. A later genetic analysis used genome-wide SNP genotypes for about 65% of the 666 donors, treating that subset as a discovery cohort. Across about 380 genotyped donors of the cohort, an average of roughly 200,000 unique TCR beta nucleotide sequences per donor were sequenced, and about a sixth of those sequences were non-productive. To decide whether each TCR beta V gene segment behaved as functional or pseudogenic, an earlier analysis of approximately 600 of the donors relied on high-throughput TCR beta sequencing. Rather than drawing on any new phenotypic data, the later analysis identified candidate immune exposures from TCR beta sequences and the way those sequences occurred across donors. A later analysis re-analyzed previously published TCR beta repertoires from approximately 670 donors and added high-resolution HLA genotyping to study TCR occurrence patterns. HLA typing covered class I and class II loci at four-digit resolution. Donor age, sex, ethnicity and CMV serostatus were collected together with the repertoire data. The number of donors typed differed by locus, with about 629-640 for A, B, C, DRB1 and DQB1, 522 for DQA1, about 610 for DPA1, and approximately 470 for DPB1. An early release covering about 600 HLA-typed donors comprised about 300 gigabases of sequencing data and approximately 80 million unique TCR sequences. All discovery cohort repertoires had been generated on a single sequencing platform. The study used immunosequencing to profile the T cell repertoires of around 600 subjects and linked those repertoires to cytomegalovirus serostatus. A handful of DR-DQ haplotypes were handled as single units for association and clustering because linkage in the cohort was strong. A separate validation cohort of 100 to 150 different subjects was used in addition to the 666-subject first cohort.

The study at large found these results: Because HLA typing was missing for some donors at each locus, association tests included only the typed subset. Across donors, most TCR sequences were observed very rarely, whereas some public TCRs were present in many individuals. Cytomegalovirus status was reported to be diagnosed by the classifier with high specificity and sensitivity in both the original and validation cohorts. The cohort was sequenced for TCR beta chains only, and without alpha or paired-chain data the features that could be detected were limited. In a later genetic analysis, a missense DCLRE1C variant was associated with V-gene and J-gene trimming of TCR beta chains, and the association was replicated in an independent cohort. Correlated functional status among segregating V segments might reflect linkage disequilibrium, but an unknown experimental factor could not be ruled out. The 87-base-pair reads could not distinguish some IMGT-functional V segments, including TRBV6-2 and TRBV6-3, so those segments were excluded. The only immune exposure information available for the cohort was CMV serostatus. Because counts were too low, around 17 rarely observed V segments, including chromosome 9 orphons, were left out of the earlier analysis of approximately 580 of the donors. Broadly in line with IMGT annotations, most TCR beta V segments showed up in productive rearrangements about 87% or about 30% of the time in an earlier analysis of a few hundred of the donors. Compared with the roughly 720-donor mean, donors in an Asian-associated ancestry cluster had fewer N-insertions in productive TCRs, according to a later genetic analysis. A further reported finding was that TCR beta sequences accurately predicted the HLA-A and HLA-B alleles for most subjects in the first cohort. A later analysis found that HLA-associated TCR beta chains were more clonally expanded and had lower generation probabilities than equally common non-associated chains. A later analysis reported that several top co-occurrence clusters appeared linked to parvovirus B19, influenza, CMV and Epstein-Barr virus. Assigning TCR associations to individual alleles was difficult when HLA alleles, especially DR and DQ, strongly co-occurred. A total of about 180 TCR beta chains were listed by the study as associated with cytomegalovirus. The authors suggested that the approach could potentially be generalized to other disease states and immunological phenotypes. A later analysis found that TCR association rates varied across HLA loci, with DRB1 alleles showing the most associated TCRs and HLA-C alleles the fewest. Presence/absence analyses assumed roughly uniform sequencing depth across donors, an assumption that may not hold. A few of the identified cytomegalovirus-associated TCR beta chains were confirmed in vitro to be specific for cytomegalovirus antigens. The sequencing pipeline was judged likely to have produced a cluster of highly shared sequence variants as a technical artifact. Specific HLA alleles were associated with some 15,000 TCR beta sequences at a false discovery rate of 0.05 in a later analysis. Most CMV-associated TCR beta chains appeared to be HLA-restricted in a later analysis, and the HLA associations seemed to be driven largely by CMV exposure.

The sequence derives from a human donor in good health. Sequencing was performed on PBMCs. In this chain, TRBV29-1 is recombined with TRBJ2-1; D gene: possibly TRBD1, on 5 matching bases. The nucleotide sequence reads as follows: TGCAGCGTTGAAGGAGGACAAGGGTGGGACAATGAGCAGTTCTTC. Its protein reads: CSVEGGQGWDNEQFF.